This T cell receptor beta chain appears in the sequencing data of a study of blood T cell repertoires in COVID-19. Background on the study: COVID-19 samples from acute and convalescent phases originated in the United States, Italy and Spain. PBMCs, B-cell-depleted T cells, or T cells were the source of the cDNA or gDNA that made up the material.

In the original workflow: Using reference gene primer amplification, nucleated cell counts were estimated. Sequencing was performed with immunoSEQ multiplex PCR; in TCRdb, only in-frame clones are kept and a portion is missing. That table furnishes V, J and clone size, whereas the DNA furnished D and trimming. The sample lists under 450,000 clones, 75% to 90% occurring once. Patients at the Seattle site were enrolled during active infection and followed longitudinally. The CDR3 contains 14 residues. Per germline, CDR1 LGHDT and CDR2 YNNKEL (reference sequence). V was pared by 0 bases and J by 11 bases, with 9 bases of the junction left unmatched.

Sample: peripheral blood. The chain combines TRBV3-1 (or the pseudogene TRBV3-2) with TRBJ1-1, with 7 positions matching TRBD1. The source is a woman aged 40-49 years with COVID-19, enrolled during active disease. CDR3 bases: TGTGCCAGCAGCCAAGATACCACGGACAGGCCCGCTTTCTTT. As protein: CASSQDTTDRPAFF.